A single sample is the source of the 10 T cell receptor beta chains below, sequenced in a study of vaccination effects on CD4 cells after COVID-19 (dated by TCRdb to between 2021 and 2023). The library was prepared using the immunoSEQ multiplex PCR assay. TCRdb limited this immuneACCESS table to in-frame rearrangements with V and J called. A share of clones is missing; checked studies link under half to unresolved V genes, and the rest is unexplained. Counted in this sample were approximately 37,000 clones; under 70% of them appeared once. The ten biggest clones cover 6.5% to 8.5% of the sample. After 10 to 11 days of culture, CD4+ T cells were isolated with the EasySep CD4+ T cell isolation kit. Two doses of either the BNT162b2 or the mRNA-1273 mRNA SARS-CoV-2 vaccine were administered to participants. Antigen specificity for these receptors is unknown. Source: CD4+ T cells from PBMCs cultured without peptide, taken after COVID-19 vaccination. Receptors originate from a human donor who received a COVID-19 vaccine.

This chain joins TRBV5-1 and TRBJ2-1, with a tentative D call TRBD1 (5 bases). There are 11 residues in the CDR3. Germline CDR1 is SGHRS and CDR2 is YFSETQ. Trimming left V 6 bases short and J 10 bases short, with 11 bases between. CDR3 nucleotides: TGCGCCAGCAAAGACAGATACGAGCAGTTCTTC. It translates to CASKDRYEQFF.

The chain uses TRBV2 and TRBJ2-1; the match to TRBD2 covers 8 bases. With V trimmed by 2 bases and J by 6 bases, 18 bases remained unmatched. The CDR3 loop spans 19 amino acids. CDR1 is SNHLY and CDR2 is FYNNEI in the germline V gene. This chain's CDR3 is CASSEYRLPSGRRGNEQFF. The CDR3 nucleotides are TGTGCCAGCAGTGAATATCGGCTGCCCAGCGGGAGACGAGGCAATGAGCAGTTCTTC. The full variable domain, in which reference TRBV2 and TRBJ2-1 provide the parts outside the CDR3, is EPEVTQTPSHQVTQMGQEVILRCVPISNHLYFYWYRQILGQKVEFLVSFYNNEISEKSEIFDDQFSVERPDGSNFTLKIRSTKLEDSAMYFCASSEYRLPSGRRGNEQFFGPGTRLTVL.

This clone came up a few times. This chain links TRBV19 with TRBJ1-4; D is uncertain. Looked up from germline, CDR1 is LNHDA and CDR2 is SQIVND (reference sequence). This CDR3 has 14 amino acids. Trimming left V 7 bases short and J 4 bases short, with 13 bases between. The CDR3 here is CASTPPGLNEKLFF. The CDR3 DNA is TGTGCCAGTACCCCCCCGGGCCTTAATGAAAAACTGTTTTTT.

V usage is TRBV5-4 and J usage is TRBJ1-1; 7 bases agree with TRBD1. Trimming removed 0 bases from V and 1 base from J; junction bases left unmatched: 0. Germline loops: CDR1 SGHNT, CDR2 YYREEE (reference sequence). CDR3 size: 14 residues. CDR3 DNA: TGTGCCAGCAGCTTGGGGACAGGGAACACTGAAGCTTTCTTT. Encoded protein: CASSLGTGNTEAFF.

The rearrangement joins TRBV5-1 to TRBJ2-5; D perhaps matches TRBD1 (6 bases). Trimming took off 0 bases at V and 4 bases at J, with 10 bases between the two ends. The V gene's germline CDR1 is SGHRS and CDR2 YFSETQ. The CDR3 totals 14 residues. The CDR3 sequence is CASSLDQGRETQYF. The CDR3, as DNA: TGCGCCAGCAGCTTGGACCAGGGGCGAGAGACCCAGTACTTC.

The rearrangement links TRBV5-1 to TRBJ2-1; D may be TRBD2 (6 bases). CDR3 length: 16 residues. Germline lookup yields CDR1 SGHRS and CDR2 YFSETQ. V dropped 6 bases and J dropped 8 bases, with 24 bases sitting between them. CDR3 protein: CASNVLGVEGLDEQFF. CDR3 in DNA: TGCGCCAGCAACGTCCTCGGGGTGGAGGGTCTGGATGAGCAGTTCTTC.

The chain links TRBV18 to TRBJ2-3; TRBD2 agrees at 7 bases. Germline values: CDR1 KGHSH, CDR2 LQKENI. This CDR3 is built from 15 residues. Unmatched junction bases numbered 5, after V lost 2 bases and J lost 3 bases. CDR3 DNA: TGTGCCAGCTCACCAGTGGGAGGGATGACAGATACGCAGTATTTT. Translating gives CASSPVGGMTDTQYF.

The CDR3 loop is CASSQSTGELFF. Here the CDR3 DNA reads TGTGCCAGCAGCCAGAGCACCGGGGAGCTGTTTTTT. The chain combines TRBV3-1 (or the pseudogene TRBV3-2) with TRBJ2-2; D is unclear. CDR1 LGHDT and CDR2 YNNKEL come from the germline V gene (reference sequence). The CDR3 totals 12 residues. Deletions cut 3 bases from V and 4 bases from J, with 3 bases between.

The chain is built from TRBV12-5 and TRBJ1-1; no reliable D call. Germline-derived CDR1 and CDR2 are LGHNT and FRNRAP. The CDR3 contains 13 residues. With 5 bases removed from V and 2 bases from J, the gap between germline ends came to 9 bases. This chain's CDR3 is CASGRRENTEAFF. The CDR3 nucleotides are TGTGCTAGTGGTCGGAGGGAAAACACTGAAGCTTTCTTT.

V and J are TRBV29-1 and TRBJ1-5; 9 bases fit TRBD1. The length of the CDR3 is 13 residues. CDR1 and CDR2 (germline): SQVTM, ANQGSEA. Trimming took 8 bases from V and 3 from J; bases not matched to a gene: 5. CDR3 sequence: CSYGQGYNQPQHF. In DNA, the CDR3 is TGCAGCTATGGACAGGGGTACAATCAGCCCCAGCATTTT.